Each of the 18 T cell receptor beta chains below was sequenced from the same sample in a study of response to subunit inactivated influenza vaccine listed by TCRdb under 2018. The library was generated by RT-PCR. Data came from an Illumina HiSeq 2500. The public reads were reanalyzed by TCRdb: fastp trimming at Q25, MiXCR alignment, in-frame beta chains only. One record per CDR3 amino acid sequence lists the most common genes and DNA. The sample contains 450,000 to 700,000 distinct CDR3 sequences, 14% of them found a single time. The ten largest clones add up to over 8.5% of the sample. This sample comprised PBMCs from blood, obtained roughly 13 days after vaccination. All receptors come from a man aged 45-65 years who received an inactivated influenza vaccine. Donor details come from another sample of the same person, matched by shared clones.

This chain links TRBV27 with TRBJ2-5; TRBD2 matches 8 bases. Losses at the gene ends were 5 bases for V and 5 bases for J; bases not matched to a gene: 7. Germline CDR1 reads MNHEY; CDR2 reads SMNVEV (reference sequence). The CDR3 sequence is 14 residues long. For the CDR3, the DNA is TGTGCCAGCAGTATCCGTAGCGGGAAGGAGACCCAGTACTTC. It yields the protein CASSIRSGKETQYF.

The V and J genes are TRBV2 and TRBJ1-1; no clear D. V lost 7 bases to trimming and J lost 5 bases, with 8 bases between them. CDR3 length equals 11 residues. Germline-derived CDR1 and CDR2 are SNHLY and FYNNEI. The CDR3 protein is CASTWKTEAFF. CDR3 nucleotides: TGTGCCAGCACTTGGAAGACTGAAGCTTTCTTT.

V and J are TRBV6-4 and TRBJ2-1; 10 bases fit TRBD2. The V gene's germline CDR1 is MRHNA and CDR2 SNTAGT. The CDR3 is made up of 14 amino acids. J gave up 8 bases and V 4 bases, and 5 bases lay outside the gene matches. CDR3 loop: CASSAAGGPYEQFF. The CDR3 bases are TGTGCCAGCAGTGCAGCGGGAGGGCCTTATGAGCAGTTCTTC.

The table lists this clonotype with a few counts. The chain is built from TRBV5-1 and TRBJ1-2; 7 nucleotides agree with TRBD1. This CDR3 has 16 residues. Germline assignment: CDR1 SGHRS and CDR2 YFSETQ. The J segment lost 1 base and the V segment lost 4 bases, leaving 10 bases of the junction unmatched. The CDR3 DNA is TGCGCCAGCAGCCCTTCCCCGGGACAGAGTAACTATGGCTACACCTTC. Residues: CASSPSPGQSNYGYTF.

This clonotype has just a few counts. The V and J genes are TRBV4-1 and TRBJ2-1; 7 bases map to TRBD2. The CDR3 has 15 residues. The junction had 9 bases not matched to a gene; V was cut back by 3 bases and J by 7 bases. Germline CDR1 MGHRA, CDR2 YSYEKL. CDR3 residues: CASSQGRDYQNEQFF. CDR3 bases: TGCGCCAGCAGCCAGGGCCGGGACTACCAAAATGAGCAGTTCTTC.

The chain couples TRBV18 to TRBJ2-7; 8 nucleotides match TRBD1. Germline loops: CDR1 KGHSH, CDR2 LQKENI. The CDR3 loop spans 15 amino acids. J lost 5 bases, V lost 3 bases, and 9 bases had no gene match. The DNA of the CDR3 is TGTGCCAGCTCACCGCGACAGGGGAGCGACCACGAGCAGTACTTC. The encoded protein is CASSPRQGSDHEQYF.

This chain joins TRBV2 and TRBJ2-3; possibly TRBD1 or TRBD2 for D (5 bases each). V was cut by 10 bases and J by 2 bases, with 16 bases left in between. Per germline, CDR1 SNHLY and CDR2 FYNNEI. CDR3 length: 14 residues. CDR3 amino acids: CATRLGVNTDTQYF. CDR3 sequence (DNA): TGTGCCACCAGATTGGGGGTAAACACAGATACGCAGTATTTT. Full variable domain (remainder filled in from reference TRBV2 and TRBJ2-3): EPEVTQTPSHQVTQMGQEVILRCVPISNHLYFYWYRQILGQKVEFLVSFYNNEISEKSEIFDDQFSVERPDGSNFTLKIRSTKLEDSAMYFCATRLGVNTDTQYFGPGTRLTVL.

This clonotype was counted only a few times. CDR3 amino acids: CASSLGAGDQPQHF. The CDR3 DNA reads TGTGCCAGCAGCTTGGGAGCAGGAGATCAGCCCCAGCATTTT. The rearrangement links TRBV5-5 to TRBJ1-5, with D hard to call. There are 14 residues in the CDR3. Deletions cut 0 bases from V and 5 bases from J, with 9 bases between. Per germline, CDR1 SGHKS and CDR2 YYEKEE (reference sequence).

This clonotype was counted between two and nine times. This chain uses TRBV7-8 with TRBJ2-7; D may match TRBD1 or TRBD2 (5 bases each). Germline V gives CDR1 SGHVS, CDR2 FQNEAQ. CDR3 length: 15 residues. The V and J ends lost 6 bases and 4 bases respectively, with 19 bases between them. CDR3 bases: TGTGCCAGCAGTTTCGACGGGACCCCTCCTTACGAGCAGTACTTC. Translation: CASSFDGTPPYEQYF.

The gene calls are TRBV28 and TRBJ2-3; TRBD1 aligns across 7 bases. The junction had 6 bases not matched to a gene; V was cut back by 5 bases and J by 1 base. CDR3 length: 15 amino acids. Germline V gives CDR1 MDHEN, CDR2 SYDVKM. The CDR3 coding sequence is TGTGCCAGCAGTACTCGACAGGGCCGCACAGATACGCAGTATTTT. Amino acid sequence: CASSTRQGRTDTQYF.

The chain joins TRBV3-1 to TRBJ2-3, with 8 positions matching TRBD1. CDR3 length equals 14 residues. Per germline, CDR1 LGHDT and CDR2 YNNKEL (reference sequence). With V trimmed by 4 bases and J by 5 bases, 5 bases remained unmatched. CDR3 sequence: CASSPSDRVDTQYF. Here the CDR3 DNA reads TGTGCCAGCAGCCCTTCGGACAGGGTAGATACGCAGTATTTT.

This clonotype was picked up many times. This chain links TRBV6-1 with TRBJ2-7; perhaps TRBD1 as D (7 bases). Germline CDR1 is MNHNS and CDR2 is SASEGT. CDR3 size: 15 residues. Trimming stripped 6 bases from V and 2 bases from J, with 17 bases between. Here the CDR3 reads CASSLAQGGPYEQYF. The CDR3 DNA follows: TGTGCCAGCAGCCTTGCTCAGGGGGGACCCTACGAGCAGTACTTC.

This clonotype was counted many times. The chain uses TRBV4-3 and TRBJ2-7; D is possibly TRBD2 (7 bases). Trimming pared 2 bases from V and 2 bases from J, leaving 13 bases between. The CDR3 contains 15 residues. Germline CDR1 is LGHNA and CDR2 is YSLEER. CDR3 loop: CASSQKGGGTYEQYF. Here the CDR3 DNA reads TGCGCCAGCAGCCAAAAGGGGGGGGGGACCTACGAGCAGTACTTC.

This clonotype was seen a handful of times. This chain connects TRBV20-1 to TRBJ1-4, with D uncertain. The V gene lost 4 bases and the J gene lost 8 bases, with 14 bases spanning the gap. From germline, CDR1 is DFQATT and CDR2 SNEGSKA (reference sequence). There are 13 residues in the CDR3. The DNA of the CDR3 is TGCAGTGCTACTCCGGGTCGCCAGGAAAAACTGTTTTTT. As protein: CSATPGRQEKLFF.

This clonotype has only a few counts. V and J are TRBV20-1 and TRBJ2-5; D ambiguous. The CDR3 length is 12 residues. The V end lost 3 bases, the J end lost 5 bases, and 10 bases lay between the germline ends. The germline V gene encodes CDR1 DFQATT and CDR2 SNEGSKA (reference sequence). CDR3 DNA: TGCAGTGCTAGTAAACGACGGGAGACCCAGTACTTC. This codes for CSASKRRETQYF.

The V gene is TRBV7-2, the J gene TRBJ2-3; D is unclear. Germline V gene sequence: CDR1 SGHTA, CDR2 FQGNSA. The CDR3 runs 15 residues. Trimming took off 3 bases at V and 5 bases at J, with 15 bases between the two ends. CDR3 in amino acids: CASSLSGSLRDTQYF. DNA for the CDR3: TGTGCCAGCAGCTTGTCCGGGTCTCTAAGAGATACGCAGTATTTT.

The sample holds a few counts of this clonotype. The CDR3 DNA reads as TGTGCCAGCAGTTTCGGCGGCCTCTCCTACAATGAGCAGTTCTTC. It specifies CASSFGGLSYNEQFF. The V and J genes are TRBV12-3 or TRBV12-4 and TRBJ2-1; D is unclear. V was trimmed by 3 bases and J by 0 bases, leaving 9 bases between them. The CDR3 has 15 amino acids.

The chain carries TRBV5-1 and TRBJ2-1; 10 positions agree with TRBD2. Germline V gives CDR1 SGHRS, CDR2 YFSETQ. V gave up 0 bases and J gave up 8 bases; unmatched junction bases: 11. The CDR3 loop spans 17 amino acids. In nucleotides, the CDR3 is TGCGCCAGCAGCTTGGCTTCTTCTAGCGGGAGTTTTGATGAGCAGTTCTTC. It yields the protein CASSLASSSGSFDEQFF.